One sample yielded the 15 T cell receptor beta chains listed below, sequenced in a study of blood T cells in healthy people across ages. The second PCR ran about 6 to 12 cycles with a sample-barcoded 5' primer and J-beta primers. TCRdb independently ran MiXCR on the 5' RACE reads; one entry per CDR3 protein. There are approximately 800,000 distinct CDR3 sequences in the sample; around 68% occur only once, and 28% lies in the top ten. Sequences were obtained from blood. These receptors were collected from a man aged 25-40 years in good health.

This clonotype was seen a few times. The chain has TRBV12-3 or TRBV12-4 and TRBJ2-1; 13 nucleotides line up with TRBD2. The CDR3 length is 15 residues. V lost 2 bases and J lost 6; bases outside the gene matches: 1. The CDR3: CASSLRLAGGNEQFF. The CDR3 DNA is TGTGCCAGCAGTTTAAGACTAGCGGGGGGCAATGAGCAGTTCTTC.

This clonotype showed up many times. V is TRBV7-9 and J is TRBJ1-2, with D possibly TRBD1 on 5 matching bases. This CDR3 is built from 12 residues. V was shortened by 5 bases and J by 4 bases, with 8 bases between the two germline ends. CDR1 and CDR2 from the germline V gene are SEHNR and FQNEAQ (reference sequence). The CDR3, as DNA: TGTGCCAGCAGCCCCGACAGCTATGGCTACACCTTC. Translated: CASSPDSYGYTF. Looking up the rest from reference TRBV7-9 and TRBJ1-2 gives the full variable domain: DTGVSQNPRHKITKRGQNVTFRCDPISEHNRLYWYRQTLGQGPEFLTYFQNEAQLEKSRLLSDRFSAERPKGSFSTLEIQRTEQGDSAMYLCASSPDSYGYTFGSGTRLTVV.

CDR3 region: CSARWDTQYF. The CDR3, as DNA: TGCAGCGCCAGGTGGGATACGCAGTATTTT. The rearrangement uses TRBV20-1 and TRBJ2-3; D gene unclear. The germline gives CDR1 DFQATT, CDR2 SNEGSKA (reference sequence). This CDR3 comprises 10 residues.

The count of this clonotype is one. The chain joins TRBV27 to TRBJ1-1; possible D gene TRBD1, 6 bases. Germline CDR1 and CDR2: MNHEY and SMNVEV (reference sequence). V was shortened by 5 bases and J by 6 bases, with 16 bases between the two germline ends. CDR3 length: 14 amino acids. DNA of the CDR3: TGTGCCAGCAGTGAATCCGGGACACTCTCTGAAGCTTTCTTT. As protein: CASSESGTLSEAFF.

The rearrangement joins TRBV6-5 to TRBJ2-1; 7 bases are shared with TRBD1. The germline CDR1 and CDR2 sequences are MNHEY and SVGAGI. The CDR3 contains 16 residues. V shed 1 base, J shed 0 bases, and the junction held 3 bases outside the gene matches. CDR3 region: CASSYLTGISYNEQFF. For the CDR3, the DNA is TGTGCCAGCAGTTACTTGACAGGGATCTCCTACAATGAGCAGTTCTTC.

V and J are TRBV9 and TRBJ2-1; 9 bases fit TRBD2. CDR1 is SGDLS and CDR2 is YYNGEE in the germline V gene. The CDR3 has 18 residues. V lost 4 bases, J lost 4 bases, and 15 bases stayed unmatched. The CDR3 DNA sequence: TGTGCCAGCAGCTCCGACCTCCCCGGGCTAGCGGGATACAATGAGCAGTTCTTC. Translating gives CASSSDLPGLAGYNEQFF.

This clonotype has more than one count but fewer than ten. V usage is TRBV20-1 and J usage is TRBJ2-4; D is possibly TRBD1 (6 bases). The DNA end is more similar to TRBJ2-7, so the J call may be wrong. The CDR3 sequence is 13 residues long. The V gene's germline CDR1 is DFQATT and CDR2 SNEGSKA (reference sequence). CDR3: CSADRDTTYEQYF. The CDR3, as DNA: TGCAGTGCTGACCGGGACACCACCTACGAGCAGTACTTC.

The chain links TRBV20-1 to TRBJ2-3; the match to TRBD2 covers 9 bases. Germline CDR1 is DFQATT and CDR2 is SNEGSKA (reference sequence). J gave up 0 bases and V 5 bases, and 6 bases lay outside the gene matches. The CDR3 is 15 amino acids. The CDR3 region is CSAGRTSVSTDTQYF. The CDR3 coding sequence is TGCAGTGCTGGCCGGACTAGCGTTAGCACAGATACGCAGTATTTT.

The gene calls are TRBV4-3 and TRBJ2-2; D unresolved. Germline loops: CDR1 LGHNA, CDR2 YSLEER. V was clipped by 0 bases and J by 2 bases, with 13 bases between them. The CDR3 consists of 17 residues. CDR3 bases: TGCGCCAGCAGCCAAGATATGGGGATCCTTAACACCGGGGAGCTGTTTTTT. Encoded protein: CASSQDMGILNTGELFF.

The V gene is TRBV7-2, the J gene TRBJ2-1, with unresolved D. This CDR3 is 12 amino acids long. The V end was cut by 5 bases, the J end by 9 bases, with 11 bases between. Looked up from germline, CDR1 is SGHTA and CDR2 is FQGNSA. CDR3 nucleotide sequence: TGTGCCAGCAGCCCTCCAACGGTTGAGCAGTTCTTC. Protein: CASSPPTVEQFF.

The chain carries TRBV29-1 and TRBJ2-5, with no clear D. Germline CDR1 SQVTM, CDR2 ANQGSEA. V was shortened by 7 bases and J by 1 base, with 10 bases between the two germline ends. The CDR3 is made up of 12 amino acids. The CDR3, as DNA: TGCAGCGCCCGGGTATTCCAAGAGACCCAGTACTTC. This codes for CSARVFQETQYF.

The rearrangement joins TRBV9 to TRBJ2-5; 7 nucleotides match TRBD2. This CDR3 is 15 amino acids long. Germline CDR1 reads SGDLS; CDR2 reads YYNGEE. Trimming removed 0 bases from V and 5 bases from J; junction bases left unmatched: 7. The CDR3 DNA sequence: TGTGCCAGCAGCGTAGGTCCCGGGGGAGGGGAGACCCAGTACTTC. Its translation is CASSVGPGGGETQYF.

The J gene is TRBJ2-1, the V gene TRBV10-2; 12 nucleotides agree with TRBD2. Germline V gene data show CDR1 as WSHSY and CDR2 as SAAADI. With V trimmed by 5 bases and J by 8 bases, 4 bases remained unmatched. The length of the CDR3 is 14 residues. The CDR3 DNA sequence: TGCGCCAGCAGTCTAGCGGGGGGGTTTCATGAGCAGTTCTTC. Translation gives CASSLAGGFHEQFF.

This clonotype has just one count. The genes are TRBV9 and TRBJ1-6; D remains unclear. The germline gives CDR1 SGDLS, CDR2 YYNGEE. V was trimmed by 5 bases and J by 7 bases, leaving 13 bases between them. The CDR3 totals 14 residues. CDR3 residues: CASRGVEVNSPLHF. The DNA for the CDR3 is TGTGCCAGCAGGGGAGTTGAGGTGAATTCACCCCTCCACTTT.

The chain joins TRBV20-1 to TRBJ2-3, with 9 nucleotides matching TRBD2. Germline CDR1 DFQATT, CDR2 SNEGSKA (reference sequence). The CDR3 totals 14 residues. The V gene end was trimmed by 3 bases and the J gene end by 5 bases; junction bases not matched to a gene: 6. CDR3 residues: CSASPGLAGDTQYF. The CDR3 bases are TGCAGTGCTAGTCCGGGACTAGCAGGAGATACGCAGTATTTT.